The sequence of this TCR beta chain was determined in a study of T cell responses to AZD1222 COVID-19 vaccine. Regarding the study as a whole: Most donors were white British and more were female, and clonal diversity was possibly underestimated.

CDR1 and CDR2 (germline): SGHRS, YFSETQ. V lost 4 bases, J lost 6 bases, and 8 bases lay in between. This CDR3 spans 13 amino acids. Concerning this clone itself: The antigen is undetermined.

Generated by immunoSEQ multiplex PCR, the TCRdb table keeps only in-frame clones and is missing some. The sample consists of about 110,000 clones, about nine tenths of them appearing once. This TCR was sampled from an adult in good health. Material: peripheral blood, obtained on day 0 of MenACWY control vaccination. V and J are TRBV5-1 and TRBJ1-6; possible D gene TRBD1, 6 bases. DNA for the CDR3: TGCGCCAGCAGCCTGGACAGTAATTCACCCCTCCACTTT. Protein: CASSLDSNSPLHF.